These T cell receptor beta chains were read from a single sample in a study of T cell repertoires in cytomegalovirus infection. In TCRdb, the reads were re-called with MiXCR into one record per CDR3 protein. The sample lists about 70,000 distinct CDR3 sequences; roughly 20% were seen once. Their antigens remain unidentified. This specimen consisted of CD8+ T cells from cultured PBMCs, obtained from culture after CMV antigen stimulation. The receptors here all came from a human donor in good health (CMV status not recorded). Some clones in this sample may be carry-over from other donors' samples. Both conserved end residues are part of each CDR3. D genes are given only for firm matches. Clone size appears in some rows only: once, few, many, or a class for an expanded clone.

cdr3_aa: CASRESIRDPIYYTF
cdr3_nt: TGTGCCAGCAGGGAGAGCATTAGAGACCCGATTTACTACACCTTC
clone_size: few
d_call: .
j_call: TRBJ1-2
v_call: TRBV6-6

cdr3_aa: CASSLVGRVYGYTF
cdr3_nt: TGTGCCAGCAGCTTAGTTGGCAGGGTTTATGGCTACACCTTC
clone_size: few
d_call: .
j_call: TRBJ1-2
v_call: TRBV11-2

cdr3_aa: CASSIYPDRPYEQYF
cdr3_nt: TGTGCCAGTAGTATTTACCCGGACAGACCCTACGAGCAGTACTTC
clone_size: few
d_call: .
j_call: TRBJ2-7
v_call: TRBV19

cdr3_aa: CASSQDKAGLQETQYF
cdr3_nt: TGCGCCAGCAGCCAAGATAAGGCAGGACTTCAAGAGACCCAGTACTTC
clone_size: many
d_call: .
j_call: TRBJ2-5
v_call: TRBV4-1

cdr3_aa: CASSSDTGELFF
cdr3_nt: TGTGCCAGCAGCTCCGACACCGGGGAGCTGTTTTTT
clone_size: .
d_call: .
j_call: TRBJ2-2
v_call: TRBV7-6

cdr3_aa: CASSFGGQVSEQYF
cdr3_nt: TGTGCCAGCAGCTTTGGAGGGCAGGTTAGCGAGCAGTACTTC
clone_size: few
d_call: .
j_call: TRBJ2-7
v_call: TRBV5-5

cdr3_aa: CASSLIRTGVNEQFF
cdr3_nt: TGTGCCAGCAGTTTAATCAGGACAGGGGTGAATGAGCAGTTCTTC
clone_size: .
d_call: TRBD1
j_call: TRBJ2-1
v_call: TRBV27

cdr3_aa: CASSADPRNRNTEAFF
cdr3_nt: TGTGCCAGCAGCGCCGACCCAAGAAACAGGAACACTGAAGCTTTCTTT
clone_size: .
d_call: .
j_call: TRBJ1-1
v_call: TRBV9

cdr3_aa: CASSSGAKMTYEQYF
cdr3_nt: TGTGCCAGCAGCAGTGGGGCCAAGATGACCTACGAGCAGTACTTC
clone_size: few
d_call: .
j_call: TRBJ2-7
v_call: TRBV7-8

cdr3_aa: CASSPRTSGPTGELIF
cdr3_nt: TGTGCCAGCAGTCCCCGGACTAGCGGGCCCACCGGGGAGCTGATTTTT
clone_size: .
d_call: TRBD2
j_call: TRBJ2-2
v_call: TRBV6-6

cdr3_aa: CASRLKGGGNTIYF
cdr3_nt: TGTGCCAGCCGACTCAAGGGGGGTGGAAACACCATATATTTT
clone_size: .
d_call: .
j_call: TRBJ1-3
v_call: TRBV12-3/TRBV12-4

cdr3_aa: CASSTLSHNEQFF
cdr3_nt: TGTGCCAGCAGCACCCTGTCCCATAATGAGCAGTTCTTC
clone_size: .
d_call: .
j_call: TRBJ2-1
v_call: TRBV7-6

cdr3_aa: CASGDSDGLERLAWTLYEQYF
cdr3_nt: TGTGCTAGTGGCGACAGCGACGGCTTGGAAAGACTGGCTTGGACTCTCTACGAGCAGTACTTC
clone_size: once
d_call: .
j_call: TRBJ2-7
v_call: TRBV12-5

cdr3_aa: CASSQGGYSNQPQHF
cdr3_nt: TGCGCCAGCAGCCAAGGGGGGTATAGCAATCAGCCCCAGCATTTT
clone_size: .
d_call: .
j_call: TRBJ1-5
v_call: TRBV4-1

cdr3_aa: CASRPAAAPEAFF
cdr3_nt: TGTGCCAGCAGACCGGCCGCGGCCCCTGAAGCTTTCTTT
clone_size: .
d_call: .
j_call: TRBJ1-1
v_call: TRBV5-5

cdr3_aa: CASSLSIPSPGLGYSGYTF
cdr3_nt: TGTGCCAGCAGTTTGAGCATACCCTCCCCTGGATTGGGTTATAGCGGCTACACCTTC
clone_size: few
d_call: .
j_call: TRBJ1-2
v_call: TRBV28

cdr3_aa: CASRQLRRGAQIGDRNTEAFF
cdr3_nt: TGTGCCAGCAGGCAACTTCGACGGGGGGCGCAGATAGGTGACCGGAACACTGAAGCTTTCTTT
clone_size: .
d_call: .
j_call: TRBJ1-1
v_call: TRBV7-8

cdr3_aa: CASSQTGGAADTQYF
cdr3_nt: TGCGCCAGCAGCCAGACAGGGGGAGCGGCAGATACGCAGTATTTT
clone_size: few
d_call: TRBD1
j_call: TRBJ2-3
v_call: TRBV4-1

cdr3_aa: CASSLERTGYGNEQFF
cdr3_nt: TGTGCCAGCAGCTTAGAAAGGACAGGGTATGGCAATGAGCAGTTCTTC
clone_size: few
d_call: TRBD1
j_call: TRBJ2-1
v_call: TRBV7-2

cdr3_aa: CASSLVGITPGYTF
cdr3_nt: TGTGCCAGCAGCTTGGTCGGCATCACACCTGGCTACACCTTC
clone_size: few
d_call: .
j_call: TRBJ1-2
v_call: TRBV5-5

cdr3_aa: CASMGVRYGYTF
cdr3_nt: TGTGCCAGCATGGGGGTTCGGTATGGCTACACCTTC
clone_size: .
d_call: .
j_call: TRBJ1-2
v_call: TRBV6-5

cdr3_aa: CASSIGPSSGNTIYF
cdr3_nt: TGTGCCAGTAGTATAGGCCCGTCCTCTGGAAACACCATATATTTT
clone_size: many
d_call: .
j_call: TRBJ1-3
v_call: TRBV19